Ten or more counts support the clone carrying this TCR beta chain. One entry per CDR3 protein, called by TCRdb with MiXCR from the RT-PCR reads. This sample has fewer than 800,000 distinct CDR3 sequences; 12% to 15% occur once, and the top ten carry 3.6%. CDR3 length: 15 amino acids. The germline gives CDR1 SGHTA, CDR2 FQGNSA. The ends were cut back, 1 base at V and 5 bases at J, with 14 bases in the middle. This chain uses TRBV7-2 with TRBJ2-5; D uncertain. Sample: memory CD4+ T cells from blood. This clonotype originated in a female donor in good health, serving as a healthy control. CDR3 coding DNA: TGTGCCAGCAGCTTAGTAGGCAGCAAGGCGGAGACCCAGTACTTC. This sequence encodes CASSLVGSKAETQYF.